This TCR beta chain was observed in a study of T-cell reconstitution after alpha-beta-depleted transplantation in children. The library targeted TCRbeta and was prepared with unique molecular identifiers. TCRdb re-called the PCR reads through MiXCR, storing one row per CDR3 protein. Seen here are about 230,000 distinct CDR3 sequences, more than 10% observed once, and the top ten hold around 2.5%. This clonotype was seen many times. The CDR3 is 12 amino acids. Germline assignment: CDR1 SGHTA and CDR2 FQGNSA. V gave up 6 bases and J gave up 8 bases, with 13 bases separating them. The sequence came from a human donor who donated a stem cell graft to a child with acute lymphoblastic leukemia. Specimen: PBMCs from the stem cell graft donor, collected from the stem cell graft. The chain combines TRBV7-2 with TRBJ1-1; D uncertain. CDR3 bases: TGTGCCAGCAGTTTTGACTGGGAGGAAGCTTTCTTT. Translated: CASSFDWEEAFF.